Below, one T cell receptor beta chain is given with its context. Its antigen has not been determined. Qualities for individual bases were not recorded, and no much larger clone is one base off. No patient had received any treatment before thyroid surgery. Using T-cell receptor beta sequencing, the researchers looked back retrospectively at clinical samples from patients, gathered between about 2011 and 2018. This specimen comes from a study of metastatic and nonmetastatic thyroid tumors (dated by TCRdb to between 2020 and 2021). Regarding the research as a whole: Repertoires from peripheral blood and from tumor or nodule tissue samples of malignant and benign thyroid patients were compared.

The germline V gene provides CDR1 SGHRS and CDR2 YFSETQ. Germline trimming: 1 base from V, 5 bases from J; junction bases outside gene matches: 5. The CDR3 sequence holds 15 residues, the cysteine and phenylalanine included. Only the CDR3 DNA is retained, 45 bases long and in frame from the first base. The paper as a whole reports these results and caveats: In both blood and tumor samples, TCR beta diversity was reported to be significantly higher in malignant tumors than in benign nodules.

Library preparation employed PCR. Sequenced using an Illumina HiSeq 4000. The TCR beta-chain CDR3 region of each patient was profiled by high-throughput sequencing. The source study handled its data this way. CDR3 differences across clinicopathological groups were used to build a classifier for discriminating distant-metastatic papillary thyroid cancer patients. Repertoire diversity was assessed with the Shannon index, and tumor-blood repertoire similarity with the Morisita-Horn index. TCRdb applied fastp at Q25 and MiXCR to the public reads, then kept only in-frame beta chains. The V and J calls and clone size come from TCRdb's table, not from the authors' own analysis. The sample has about 15,000 clones on record, around 25% of them singletons. 15% of the sample is held by the ten biggest clonotypes.

The chain links TRBV5-1 with TRBJ2-5, with 10 bases matching TRBD1. Specimen: adjacent normal tissue. The receptor was isolated from a female donor with papillary thyroid cancer or a benign thyroid nodule (not recorded which). Some clones in this sample may be carry-over from other donors' samples. The CDR3 reads as follows: CASSLRQGAWETQYF. At the DNA level, the sequence is TGCGCCAGCAGCTTGCGACAGGGGGCGTGGGAGACCCAGTACTTC.